Listed below are T cell receptor beta chains from one sample, sequenced in a study of high-grade serous ovarian cancer treatment subgroups. Method: immunoSEQ multiplex PCR; TCRdb's copy keeps in-frame clones and lacks some. The data hold a few thousand clones, with roughly 71% observed a single time. Sequences were obtained from tumor tissue. The receptors were gathered from a human donor with high-grade serous ovarian cancer. Each CDR3 is given with its conserved first and last residue. D genes are given only for firm matches. Clone size appears in some rows only: once, few, many, or a class for an expanded clone.

D gene: .
V gene: TRBV5-6
J gene: TRBJ2-7
clone size: few
CDR3 DNA: TGTGCCAGCAGCTTGGGGCGGACCACTTACGAGCAGTACTTC
CDR3 protein: CASSLGRTTYEQYF

D gene: .
V gene: TRBV28
J gene: TRBJ2-3
clone size: .
CDR3 DNA: TGTGCCAGCAGTGCCCTCTGGGGTGGTTCAAGCACAGATACGCAGTATTTT
CDR3 protein: CASSALWGGSSTDTQYF

D gene: .
V gene: TRBV4-1
J gene: TRBJ2-3
clone size: medium-sized
CDR3 DNA: TGCGCCAGCAGCCAAGACTGGGTCGATACGCAGTATTTT
CDR3 protein: CASSQDWVDTQYF

D gene: .
V gene: TRBV2
J gene: TRBJ2-2
clone size: once
CDR3 DNA: TGTGCCAGCAGTGTACCTGGGCTCGCCGGGGAGCTGTTTTTT
CDR3 protein: CASSVPGLAGELFF

D gene: TRBD2
V gene: TRBV10-3
J gene: TRBJ2-3
clone size: .
CDR3 DNA: TGTGCCATCAGGGGGACAAATAGCGGGGGTTGGGCAGATACGCAGTATTTT
CDR3 protein: CAIRGTNSGGWADTQYF

D gene: .
V gene: TRBV5-6
J gene: TRBJ1-3
clone size: .
CDR3 DNA: TGTGCCAGCAGCTTGGTGGGTACTGGAAACACCATATATTTT
CDR3 protein: CASSLVGTGNTIYF

D gene: .
V gene: TRBV11-2
J gene: TRBJ2-5
clone size: .
CDR3 DNA: TGTGCCAGCAGCTCCCAGGGGAACCAAGAGACCCAGTACTTC
CDR3 protein: CASSSQGNQETQYF

D gene: .
V gene: TRBV29-1
J gene: TRBJ1-2
clone size: .
CDR3 DNA: TGCAGCGCAGTGAACGTTGGGAGCGGCTATGGCTACACCTTC
CDR3 protein: CSAVNVGSGYGYTF

D gene: .
V gene: TRBV7-6
J gene: TRBJ2-7
clone size: .
CDR3 DNA: TGTGCCAGCAGCTTAGAGAGGGGGGGACCCTACGAGCAGTACTTC
CDR3 protein: CASSLERGGPYEQYF

D gene: TRBD2
V gene: TRBV5-1
J gene: TRBJ2-1
clone size: .
CDR3 DNA: TGCGCCAGCAGGCTTGGGGGTGGGACTAGCGCCAATGAGCAGTTCTTC
CDR3 protein: CASRLGGGTSANEQFF

D gene: TRBD1
V gene: TRBV7-9
J gene: TRBJ2-3
clone size: .
CDR3 DNA: TGTGCCAGCAGCGGCCCAGGGGGCTGGGGAACAGATACGCAGTATTTT
CDR3 protein: CASSGPGGWGTDTQYF

D gene: .
V gene: TRBV7-2
J gene: TRBJ1-2
clone size: .
CDR3 DNA: TGTGCCAGCAGCTTAGGCCCGATTTATGGCTACACCTTC
CDR3 protein: CASSLGPIYGYTF

D gene: TRBD1
V gene: TRBV18
J gene: TRBJ1-1
clone size: few
CDR3 DNA: TGTGCCAGCTCACCACTGCCCCAGGGGGGGAACACTGAAGCTTTCTTT
CDR3 protein: CASSPLPQGGNTEAFF

D gene: .
V gene: TRBV7-2
J gene: TRBJ1-2
clone size: few
CDR3 DNA: TGTGCCAGCAGCTTAGCAGGGAACTATGGCTACACCTTC
CDR3 protein: CASSLAGNYGYTF

D gene: .
V gene: TRBV18
J gene: TRBJ1-1
clone size: few
CDR3 DNA: TGTGCCAGCTCACCCCGAGGGGGTCCGGGCACTGAAGCTTTCTTT
CDR3 protein: CASSPRGGPGTEAFF

D gene: .
V gene: TRBV5-1
J gene: TRBJ1-1
clone size: .
CDR3 DNA: TGCGCCAGCAGCTTTTTCCAGGGGATGAACACTGAAGCTTTCTTT
CDR3 protein: CASSFFQGMNTEAFF

D gene: TRBD2
V gene: TRBV10-2
J gene: TRBJ2-1
clone size: .
CDR3 DNA: TGCGCCAGCAGTGCGGCTAGCGGGGTTGATGAGCAGTTCTTC
CDR3 protein: CASSAASGVDEQFF

D gene: .
V gene: TRBV19
J gene: TRBJ2-2
clone size: .
CDR3 DNA: TGTGCCAGTAGTATCGGACCCACGGCCGGGGAGCTGTTTTTT
CDR3 protein: CASSIGPTAGELFF

D gene: TRBD1
V gene: TRBV5-4
J gene: TRBJ1-1
clone size: .
CDR3 DNA: TGTGCCAGCAGCTTGGGGGCACAGGGGACCCTGGACACTGAAGCTTTCTTT
CDR3 protein: CASSLGAQGTLDTEAFF

D gene: TRBD2
V gene: TRBV5-1
J gene: TRBJ2-5
clone size: .
CDR3 DNA: TGCGCCAGCAGTATTAGCGGGGGGGCTTTGCGATTGGAGACCCAGTACTTC
CDR3 protein: CASSISGGALRLETQYF

D gene: TRBD1
V gene: TRBV6-6
J gene: TRBJ2-7
clone size: .
CDR3 DNA: TGTGCCAGCAGTACCCAAACCGGGACAGGAATATACGAGCAGTACTTC
CDR3 protein: CASSTQTGTGIYEQYF

D gene: TRBD1
V gene: TRBV30
J gene: TRBJ1-1
clone size: few
CDR3 DNA: TGTGCCTGGAGTGTCTGGGGGACAGGAGAAACTGAAGCTTTCTTT
CDR3 protein: CAWSVWGTGETEAFF

D gene: .
V gene: TRBV9
J gene: TRBJ1-1
clone size: .
CDR3 DNA: TGTGCCAGCAGCGACCAGGGCACTGAAGCTTTCTTT
CDR3 protein: CASSDQGTEAFF

D gene: TRBD1
V gene: TRBV5-4
J gene: TRBJ1-6
clone size: .
CDR3 DNA: TGTGCCAGCAGCGTCCACAGGGGCGGATCGTATAATTCACCCCTCCACTTT
CDR3 protein: CASSVHRGGSYNSPLHF

D gene: .
V gene: TRBV5-1
J gene: TRBJ1-6
clone size: .
CDR3 DNA: TGCGCCAGCTGTGAAGGACAGTCAGAATATTCACCCCTCCACTTT
CDR3 protein: CASCEGQSEYSPLHF

D gene: .
V gene: TRBV6-5
J gene: TRBJ1-2
clone size: .
CDR3 DNA: TGTGCCAGCAGTTACTCGCAGGACCTTGGCTACACCTTC
CDR3 protein: CASSYSQDLGYTF

D gene: .
V gene: TRBV7-2
J gene: TRBJ1-2
clone size: .
CDR3 DNA: TGTGCCAGCAGCTTAGCTGTAGGGCGAGGCTACACCTTC
CDR3 protein: CASSLAVGRGYTF

D gene: .
V gene: TRBV27
J gene: TRBJ2-2
clone size: .
CDR3 DNA: TGTGCCAGCAGTTTTAGCAGGGGTATTGAGCTGTTTTTT
CDR3 protein: CASSFSRGIELFF

D gene: .
V gene: TRBV15
J gene: TRBJ1-1
clone size: .
CDR3 DNA: TGTGCCACCAGGGGCGGGGACGTGGGCACTGAAGCTTTCTTT
CDR3 protein: CATRGGDVGTEAFF

D gene: .
V gene: TRBV27
J gene: TRBJ2-5
clone size: .
CDR3 DNA: TGTGCCAGCAGTTTATGGTCGGGGAGCCAAGAGACCCAGTACTTC
CDR3 protein: CASSLWSGSQETQYF